The text below deals with one T cell receptor (beta chain). Its target is not known. Clones were read by immunoSEQ multiplex PCR, and TCRdb kept only the in-frame ones, dropping some. The profile shows about 140,000 clones, more than 80% of them singletons. The data stem from a study of Ad26.COV2.S vaccination and SARS-CoV-2 variants. Study results and caveats: Spike-specific responses of CD8+ and CD4+ T cells were reported to display substantial breadth after vaccination. Breadth and depth estimates from TCRs may understate total T cell responses. People who got the vaccine or the placebo had similar non-spike TCR breadth.

The source of this sequence is a human donor who had recovered from COVID-19. Here the sequenced sample was peripheral blood, taken after recovery from COVID-19.

The CDR3 sequence: CASSSNRGLQETQYF. In DNA, the CDR3 is TGTGCCAGCAGCTCGAACAGGGGACTCCAAGAGACCCAGTACTTC. The V gene is TRBV5-4, the J gene TRBJ2-5, with a weak D call TRBD1 (7 bases). The CDR3 runs 15 residues. From germline, CDR1 is SGHNT and CDR2 YYREEE (reference sequence). The V gene lost 3 bases and the J gene lost 1 base, with 13 bases spanning the gap.